This TCR beta chain was sequenced in a study of blood T cell repertoires in COVID-19. Study details: Some COVID-19 samples were acute and others convalescent; all came from the United States, Italy and Spain.

Between the trimmed V and J ends, which lost 6 bases and 4 bases, there was a span of 12 bases. CDR1 and CDR2 from the germline V gene are SEHNR and FQNEAQ (reference sequence). The CDR3 runs 13 residues. In the original analysis: Reference gene primer amplification gave nucleated cell count estimates. Sequencing used immunoSEQ multiplex PCR; TCRdb keeps in-frame clones, though not all of them. The V and J calls and clone size come from that table; D and trimming were worked out from the DNA. The sample lists around 240,000 clones, 86% occurring once. Participants, 18 to 89 years old, spanned 25 or so US areas. Recovered status in Cohort 3 required two negative PCRs, clearance, or symptom resolution.

The sequence was collected from a woman in her forties or fifties who had recovered from COVID-19. The gene calls are TRBV7-9 and TRBJ1-1; D may be TRBD1 (6 bases). The sequencing sample was made of PBMCs or T cells enriched from blood (not recorded which). The CDR3 bases are TGTGCCAGCAGGCAGGGGACGGGCACTGAAGCTTTCTTT. This codes for CASRQGTGTEAFF.